This is a list of T cell receptor beta chains from one sample in a study of cytomegalovirus exposure and HLA in healthy donors. Sequenced by immunoSEQ multiplex PCR; TCRdb stores in-frame clones only, minus some. This repertoire shows approximately 110,000 clones, roughly three quarters found once; its top ten account for roughly 1.2%. The sample was PBMCs. Source of these receptors: a man aged 35-49 years in good health and CMV-seronegative. Each CDR3 is given with its conserved first and last residue. The D gene is left open where the match is weak. Not every row has a clone size; where given, it reads once, few, many or a size class.

d_gene: NA
abundance: NA
j_gene: TRBJ1-1
v_gene: TRBV15
CDR3nt: TGTGCCACCAGCAGAGCTGGGCGTCTCGCTGAAGCTTTCTTT
CDR3aa: CATSRAGRLAEAFF

d_gene: TRBD2
abundance: few
j_gene: TRBJ2-7
v_gene: TRBV9
CDR3nt: TGTGCCAGCAGCGTGGGGACTAGCGGTACCTACGAGCAGTACTTC
CDR3aa: CASSVGTSGTYEQYF

d_gene: NA
abundance: NA
j_gene: TRBJ2-7
v_gene: TRBV4-3
CDR3nt: TGCGCCAGCAGCCAAGTCTGGGGGGGCACCTACGAGCAGTACTTC
CDR3aa: CASSQVWGGTYEQYF

d_gene: NA
abundance: once
j_gene: TRBJ1-1
v_gene: TRBV7-2
CDR3nt: TGTGCCAGCAACCAGGCCATGAACACTGAAGCTTTCTTT
CDR3aa: CASNQAMNTEAFF

d_gene: NA
abundance: NA
j_gene: TRBJ1-1
v_gene: TRBV25-1
CDR3nt: TGTGCCAGCATTGTATTCCCTACAGGGTTTAAGACGGAAGCTTTCTTT
CDR3aa: CASIVFPTGFKTEAFF

d_gene: NA
abundance: NA
j_gene: TRBJ1-1
v_gene: TRBV6-1
CDR3nt: TGTGCCAGCAGTGAGTCGCCAGGGTTAGGGACTGAAGCTTTCTTT
CDR3aa: CASSESPGLGTEAFF

d_gene: TRBD2
abundance: NA
j_gene: TRBJ2-1
v_gene: TRBV11-1
CDR3nt: TGTGCCAGCAGATCTCCCGGACTAGCGGGGGTTGGTTACAATGAGCAGTTCTTC
CDR3aa: CASRSPGLAGVGYNEQFF

d_gene: NA
abundance: NA
j_gene: TRBJ2-3
v_gene: TRBV7-2
CDR3nt: TGTGCCAGCAGTAGCTCATATTTGGACACAGATACGCAGTATTTT
CDR3aa: CASSSSYLDTDTQYF

d_gene: TRBD2
abundance: NA
j_gene: TRBJ2-7
v_gene: TRBV28
CDR3nt: TGTGCCAGCAGCCTAGCGGGAGGGCCCTACGAGCAGTACTTC
CDR3aa: CASSLAGGPYEQYF

d_gene: NA
abundance: NA
j_gene: TRBJ1-3
v_gene: TRBV15
CDR3nt: TGTGCCACCAGCAGCCGGGGACAAACTGGAAACACCATATATTTT
CDR3aa: CATSSRGQTGNTIYF

d_gene: TRBD1
abundance: once
j_gene: TRBJ2-7
v_gene: TRBV4-3
CDR3nt: TGCGCCAGCAGCCTAGGGACAGGCAGTACGGGTGAGCAGTACTTC
CDR3aa: CASSLGTGSTGEQYF

d_gene: NA
abundance: NA
j_gene: TRBJ1-2
v_gene: TRBV6-5
CDR3nt: TGTGCCAGCAGTACCGGGACAACGGGCAATGGCTACACCTTC
CDR3aa: CASSTGTTGNGYTF

d_gene: TRBD1
abundance: NA
j_gene: TRBJ2-6
v_gene: TRBV7-9
CDR3nt: TGTGCCAGCAGCCCCGGGACAGGGAACTCTGGGGCCAACGTCCTGACTTTC
CDR3aa: CASSPGTGNSGANVLTF

d_gene: NA
abundance: NA
j_gene: TRBJ1-2
v_gene: TRBV29-1
CDR3nt: TGCAGCGTTGAGTACCCCAAAGACAGGATCTCTAACTATGGCTACACCTTC
CDR3aa: CSVEYPKDRISNYGYTF

d_gene: TRBD1
abundance: NA
j_gene: TRBJ1-1
v_gene: TRBV5-4
CDR3nt: TGTGCCAGCAGCTTGTTTGGGACAGATATGAACACTGAAGCTTTCTTT
CDR3aa: CASSLFGTDMNTEAFF

d_gene: TRBD2
abundance: NA
j_gene: TRBJ2-3
v_gene: TRBV11-3
CDR3nt: TGTGCCAGCAGCCGGACTAGCGGGGGGGCGGGCACGCAGTATTTT
CDR3aa: CASSRTSGGAGTQYF

d_gene: NA
abundance: once
j_gene: TRBJ1-2
v_gene: TRBV6-5
CDR3nt: TGTGCCAGCAGTTACCGACAATCCCTTAACTATGGCTACACCTTC
CDR3aa: CASSYRQSLNYGYTF

d_gene: NA
abundance: NA
j_gene: TRBJ1-6
v_gene: TRBV28
CDR3nt: TGTGCCAGCCTCGGGACACCCTATAATTCACCCCTCCACTTT
CDR3aa: CASLGTPYNSPLHF

d_gene: NA
abundance: NA
j_gene: TRBJ2-7
v_gene: TRBV6-5
CDR3nt: TGTGCCAGCAGTTGGGGCCAGGGTACCACCTACGAGCAGTACTTC
CDR3aa: CASSWGQGTTYEQYF

d_gene: TRBD1
abundance: few
j_gene: TRBJ2-5
v_gene: TRBV29-1
CDR3nt: TGCAGCGTGGACAGGGGGAGAGAGACCCAGTACTTC
CDR3aa: CSVDRGRETQYF

d_gene: TRBD2
abundance: few
j_gene: TRBJ2-1
v_gene: TRBV6-4
CDR3nt: TGTGCCAGCAGTGACTCGAGTAGCGGGAGGCGCAATGAGCAGTTCTTC
CDR3aa: CASSDSSSGRRNEQFF

d_gene: TRBD1
abundance: few
j_gene: TRBJ1-2
v_gene: TRBV28
CDR3nt: TGTGCCAGCAGTTCCCACAGGGGAAACAAAGACACTCGCTATGGCTACACCTTC
CDR3aa: CASSSHRGNKDTRYGYTF

d_gene: TRBD1
abundance: NA
j_gene: TRBJ2-2
v_gene: TRBV4-2
CDR3nt: TGTGCCAGCAGCCAGGGACAGGGAAACACCGGGGAGCTGTTTTTT
CDR3aa: CASSQGQGNTGELFF

d_gene: TRBD2
abundance: NA
j_gene: TRBJ2-1
v_gene: TRBV4-3
CDR3nt: TGCGCCAGCAGCCAATTCCCCCGGGGGGTTGGGAATGAGCAGTTCTTC
CDR3aa: CASSQFPRGVGNEQFF

d_gene: TRBD2
abundance: NA
j_gene: TRBJ2-1
v_gene: TRBV6-6
CDR3nt: TGTGCCAGCAGTTACTCGACGGGGGGGGTATACAATGAGCAGTTCTTC
CDR3aa: CASSYSTGGVYNEQFF

d_gene: TRBD2
abundance: NA
j_gene: TRBJ2-7
v_gene: TRBV2
CDR3nt: TGTGCCAGCAGTGATGGGGGACTAGCGGGAGGGAGAAACTACGAGCAGTACTTC
CDR3aa: CASSDGGLAGGRNYEQYF

d_gene: NA
abundance: NA
j_gene: TRBJ1-2
v_gene: TRBV28
CDR3nt: TGTGCCAGCAGCCTAGGGTCAGGGTTCCGCTATGGCTACACCTTC
CDR3aa: CASSLGSGFRYGYTF

d_gene: NA
abundance: NA
j_gene: TRBJ2-3
v_gene: TRBV27
CDR3nt: TGTGCCAGCAGTTTATATACCCCCCGCAGGGTCAAAATAACAGATACGCAGTATTTT
CDR3aa: CASSLYTPRRVKITDTQYF

d_gene: TRBD1
abundance: many
j_gene: TRBJ1-3
v_gene: TRBV5-6
CDR3nt: TGTGCCAGCAGCCCTTTGGTCAGGGGGTCTGGAAACACCATATATTTT
CDR3aa: CASSPLVRGSGNTIYF

d_gene: TRBD2
abundance: NA
j_gene: TRBJ2-3
v_gene: TRBV19
CDR3nt: TGTGCCAGTGGGACTAGCGGGAGCGGGGATACGCAGTATTTT
CDR3aa: CASGTSGSGDTQYF

d_gene: TRBD2
abundance: NA
j_gene: TRBJ2-7
v_gene: TRBV27
CDR3nt: TGTGCCAGCAGAAGGACTAGCGACTACGAGCAGTACTTC
CDR3aa: CASRRTSDYEQYF

d_gene: TRBD1
abundance: NA
j_gene: TRBJ2-7
v_gene: TRBV2
CDR3nt: TGTGCCAGCATAATACCGGGACAGATCTACGAGCAGTACTTC
CDR3aa: CASIIPGQIYEQYF

d_gene: TRBD1
abundance: few
j_gene: TRBJ1-2
v_gene: TRBV9
CDR3nt: TGTGCCAGCAGCGTAGCAGGGACAGGGGTAAGCGGCTACACCTTC
CDR3aa: CASSVAGTGVSGYTF

d_gene: TRBD1
abundance: NA
j_gene: TRBJ2-1
v_gene: TRBV7-6
CDR3nt: TGTGCCAGCAGCAAACGGGACAGGGGGTCATCCTACAATGAGCAGTTCTTC
CDR3aa: CASSKRDRGSSYNEQFF

d_gene: NA
abundance: NA
j_gene: TRBJ1-1
v_gene: TRBV19
CDR3nt: TGTGCCAGTAGTATTTTAGGGACAATGAACACTGAAGCTTTCTTT
CDR3aa: CASSILGTMNTEAFF

d_gene: NA
abundance: NA
j_gene: TRBJ1-1
v_gene: TRBV28
CDR3nt: TGTGCCAGCAGTCCCCCCGTCCTACTATCAGTGAACACTGAAGCTTTCTTT
CDR3aa: CASSPPVLLSVNTEAFF

d_gene: TRBD2
abundance: NA
j_gene: TRBJ2-3
v_gene: TRBV7-9
CDR3nt: TGTGCCAGCAGCTTACCTCTAGCGGCCCCCACAGATACGCAGTATTTT
CDR3aa: CASSLPLAAPTDTQYF

d_gene: TRBD2
abundance: NA
j_gene: TRBJ2-5
v_gene: TRBV10-2
CDR3nt: TGCGCCAGCAGTGAGAGTCTAGCGGGAGGAGAGACCCAGTACTTC
CDR3aa: CASSESLAGGETQYF

d_gene: NA
abundance: NA
j_gene: TRBJ2-7
v_gene: TRBV9
CDR3nt: TGTGCCAGCAGCGTAGCCGGTAGCGCGATCTACGAGCAGTACTTC
CDR3aa: CASSVAGSAIYEQYF

d_gene: NA
abundance: NA
j_gene: TRBJ1-1
v_gene: TRBV28
CDR3nt: TGTGCCGGCCAGGGAGGCACTGAAGCTTTCTTT
CDR3aa: CAGQGGTEAFF

d_gene: NA
abundance: NA
j_gene: TRBJ1-3
v_gene: TRBV7-2
CDR3nt: TGTGCCAGCAGCTACCGCGCGGGCGACTCTGGAAACACCATATATTTT
CDR3aa: CASSYRAGDSGNTIYF

d_gene: NA
abundance: NA
j_gene: TRBJ2-7
v_gene: TRBV11-1
CDR3nt: TGTGCCAGCAGCTTAAAGGGACTCGAGCAGTACTTC
CDR3aa: CASSLKGLEQYF

d_gene: TRBD1
abundance: NA
j_gene: TRBJ1-6
v_gene: TRBV5-1
CDR3nt: TGCGCCAGCAGCCAGGGACAGGATAATTCACCCCTCCACTTT
CDR3aa: CASSQGQDNSPLHF

d_gene: NA
abundance: once
j_gene: TRBJ1-5
v_gene: TRBV18
CDR3nt: TGTGCCAGCTCACCCAACCCCCGCGGCAATCAGCCCCAGCATTTT
CDR3aa: CASSPNPRGNQPQHF

d_gene: NA
abundance: NA
j_gene: TRBJ2-1
v_gene: TRBV10-3
CDR3nt: TGTGCCATCAGTGAGGGACAGAACCATGAGCAGTTCTTC
CDR3aa: CAISEGQNHEQFF

d_gene: TRBD1
abundance: few
j_gene: TRBJ1-1
v_gene: TRBV18
CDR3nt: TGTGCCAGCTCGTCACAGGGGGCAGCGGACACTGAAGCTTTCTTT
CDR3aa: CASSSQGAADTEAFF

d_gene: TRBD1
abundance: NA
j_gene: TRBJ1-5
v_gene: TRBV19
CDR3nt: TGTGCCAGTAAGCGCCGGGGACAGGCTGAGGGGCAGCCCCAGCATTTT
CDR3aa: CASKRRGQAEGQPQHF

d_gene: NA
abundance: NA
j_gene: TRBJ1-2
v_gene: TRBV6-5
CDR3nt: TGTGCCAGCAGTTACTCGGCAGGTTCTAACTATGGCTACACCTTC
CDR3aa: CASSYSAGSNYGYTF

d_gene: NA
abundance: NA
j_gene: TRBJ1-3
v_gene: TRBV4-1
CDR3nt: TGCGCCAGCAGCCAAGTAGGGAGGGAGTCGGGAAACACCATATATTTT
CDR3aa: CASSQVGRESGNTIYF

d_gene: TRBD1
abundance: few
j_gene: TRBJ2-7
v_gene: TRBV7-2
CDR3nt: TGTGCCAGTAGGCCGACAGGGGGCAATGAGCAGTACTTC
CDR3aa: CASRPTGGNEQYF

d_gene: NA
abundance: few
j_gene: TRBJ2-3
v_gene: TRBV5-4
CDR3nt: TGTGCCAGCAGCACATGGGACTCCCGTACGCAGTATTTT
CDR3aa: CASSTWDSRTQYF

d_gene: TRBD1
abundance: few
j_gene: TRBJ1-4
v_gene: TRBV5-6
CDR3nt: TGTGCCAGCAGTGACAGGGTGGGTGAAAAACTGTTTTTT
CDR3aa: CASSDRVGEKLFF

d_gene: NA
abundance: NA
j_gene: TRBJ1-2
v_gene: TRBV10-2
CDR3nt: TGCGCCAGCAGTGGGTCCGGGGGATATTATGGCTACACCTTC
CDR3aa: CASSGSGGYYGYTF

d_gene: NA
abundance: NA
j_gene: TRBJ1-5
v_gene: TRBV6-1
CDR3nt: TGTGCCAGCAGTGAAAGGTTTTGGGGCGGTCAGCCCCAGCATTTT
CDR3aa: CASSERFWGGQPQHF

d_gene: NA
abundance: NA
j_gene: TRBJ2-4
v_gene: TRBV27
CDR3nt: TGTGCCAGCAGTTTATCGGCGGGGATCAGAAACATTCAGTACTTC
CDR3aa: CASSLSAGIRNIQYF

d_gene: NA
abundance: NA
j_gene: TRBJ2-7
v_gene: TRBV5-6
CDR3nt: TGTGCCAGCAGCTTGGTGACAGTATCCTACGAGCAGTACTTC
CDR3aa: CASSLVTVSYEQYF